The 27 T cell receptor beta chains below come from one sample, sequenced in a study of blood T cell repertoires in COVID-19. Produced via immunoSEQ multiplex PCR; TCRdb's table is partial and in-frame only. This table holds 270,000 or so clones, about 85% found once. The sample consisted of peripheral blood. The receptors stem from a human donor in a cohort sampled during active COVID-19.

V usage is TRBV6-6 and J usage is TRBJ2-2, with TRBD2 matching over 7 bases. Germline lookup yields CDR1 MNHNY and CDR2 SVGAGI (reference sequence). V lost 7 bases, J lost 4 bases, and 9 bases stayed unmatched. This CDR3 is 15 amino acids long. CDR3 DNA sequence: TGTGCCAGCACCCAACTAGCGCTGAGCACCGGGGAGCTGTTTTTT. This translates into CASTQLALSTGELFF.

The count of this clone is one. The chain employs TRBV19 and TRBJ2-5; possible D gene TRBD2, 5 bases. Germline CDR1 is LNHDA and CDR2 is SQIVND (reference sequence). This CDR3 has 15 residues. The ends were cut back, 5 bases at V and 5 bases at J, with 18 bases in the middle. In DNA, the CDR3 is TGTGCCAGTAGTCCCCGGGGAGCCCGATGGGAGACCCAGTACTTC. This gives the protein CASSPRGARWETQYF.

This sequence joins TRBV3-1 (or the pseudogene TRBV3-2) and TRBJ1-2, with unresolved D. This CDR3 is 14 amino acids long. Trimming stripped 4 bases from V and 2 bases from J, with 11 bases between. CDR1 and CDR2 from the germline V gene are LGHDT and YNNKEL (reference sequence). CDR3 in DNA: TGTGCCAGCAGCCCAGACGGGTGGAACTATGGCTACACCTTC. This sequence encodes CASSPDGWNYGYTF.

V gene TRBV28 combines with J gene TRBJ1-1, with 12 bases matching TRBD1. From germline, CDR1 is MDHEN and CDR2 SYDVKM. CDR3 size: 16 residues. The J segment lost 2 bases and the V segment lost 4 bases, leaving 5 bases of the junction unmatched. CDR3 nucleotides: TGTGCCAGCAGTTCTGGGGGACAGGGGGCTAACACTGAAGCTTTCTTT. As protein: CASSSGGQGANTEAFF.

The chain's CDR3 is CASSQGPAGGTYEQYF. DNA of the CDR3: TGTGCCAGCAGCCAAGGCCCAGCGGGAGGAACCTACGAGCAGTACTTC. The chain joins TRBV4-2 to TRBJ2-7, with 9 bases fitting TRBD2. Trimming at V came to 1 base and at J to 2 bases, leaving 6 bases not matched to a gene. The germline V gene encodes CDR1 LGHNA and CDR2 YNFKEQ. CDR3 length equals 16 residues.

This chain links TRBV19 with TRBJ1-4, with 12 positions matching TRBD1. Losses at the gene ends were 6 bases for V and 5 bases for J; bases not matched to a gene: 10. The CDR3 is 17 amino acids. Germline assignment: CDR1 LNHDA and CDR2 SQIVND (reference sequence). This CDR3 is CASSPTGQGARNEKLFF. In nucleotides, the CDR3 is TGTGCCAGTAGCCCAACGGGACAGGGGGCGAGAAATGAAAAACTGTTTTTT. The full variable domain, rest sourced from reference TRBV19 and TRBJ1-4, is DGGITQSPKYLFRKEGQNVTLSCEQNLNHDAMYWYRQDPGQGLRLIYYSQIVNDFQKGDIAEGYSVSREKKESFPLTVTSAQKNPTAFYLCASSPTGQGARNEKLFFGSGTQLSVL.

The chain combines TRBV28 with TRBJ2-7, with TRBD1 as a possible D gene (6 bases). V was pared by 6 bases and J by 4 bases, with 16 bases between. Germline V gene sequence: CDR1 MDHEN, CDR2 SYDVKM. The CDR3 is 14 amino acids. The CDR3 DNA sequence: TGTGCCAGCAGACCCGGGACATTTATGTACGAGCAGTACTTC. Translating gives CASRPGTFMYEQYF.

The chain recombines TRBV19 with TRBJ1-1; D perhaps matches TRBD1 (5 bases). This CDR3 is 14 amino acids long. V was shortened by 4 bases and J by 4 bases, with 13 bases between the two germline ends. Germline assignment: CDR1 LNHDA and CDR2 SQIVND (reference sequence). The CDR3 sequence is CASSKKQGGTEAFF. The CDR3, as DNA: TGTGCCAGTAGTAAGAAGCAGGGAGGCACTGAAGCTTTCTTT. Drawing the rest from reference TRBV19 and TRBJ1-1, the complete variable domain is DGGITQSPKYLFRKEGQNVTLSCEQNLNHDAMYWYRQDPGQGLRLIYYSQIVNDFQKGDIAEGYSVSREKKESFPLTVTSAQKNPTAFYLCASSKKQGGTEAFFGQGTRLTVV.

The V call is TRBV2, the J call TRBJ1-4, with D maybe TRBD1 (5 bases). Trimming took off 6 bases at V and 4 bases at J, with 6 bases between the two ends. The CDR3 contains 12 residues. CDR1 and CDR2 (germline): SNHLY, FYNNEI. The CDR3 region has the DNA TGTGCCAGCAGGACAGATAATGAAAAACTGTTTTTT. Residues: CASRTDNEKLFF. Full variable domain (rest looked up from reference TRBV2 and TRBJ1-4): EPEVTQTPSHQVTQMGQEVILRCVPISNHLYFYWYRQILGQKVEFLVSFYNNEISEKSEIFDDQFSVERPDGSNFTLKIRSTKLEDSAMYFCASRTDNEKLFFGSGTQLSVL.

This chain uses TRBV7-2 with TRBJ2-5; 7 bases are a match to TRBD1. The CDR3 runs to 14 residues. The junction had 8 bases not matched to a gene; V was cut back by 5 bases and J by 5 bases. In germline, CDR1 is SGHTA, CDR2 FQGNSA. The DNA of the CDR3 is TGTGCCAGCAGCCCAAGACAGGGATGGGAGACCCAGTACTTC. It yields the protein CASSPRQGWETQYF.

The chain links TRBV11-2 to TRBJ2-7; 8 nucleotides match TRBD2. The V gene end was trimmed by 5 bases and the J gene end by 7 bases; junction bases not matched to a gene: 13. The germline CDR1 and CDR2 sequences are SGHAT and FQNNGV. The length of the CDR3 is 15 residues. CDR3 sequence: CASSLGTRIPREQYF. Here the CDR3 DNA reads TGTGCCAGCAGCCTAGGGACTAGGATACCCCGTGAGCAGTACTTC. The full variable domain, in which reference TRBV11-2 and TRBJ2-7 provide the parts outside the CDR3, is EAGVAQSPRYKIIEKRQSVAFWCNPISGHATLYWYQQILGQGPKLLIQFQNNGVVDDSQLPKDRFSAERLKGVDSTLKIQPAKLEDSAVYLCASSLGTRIPREQYFGPGTRLTVT.

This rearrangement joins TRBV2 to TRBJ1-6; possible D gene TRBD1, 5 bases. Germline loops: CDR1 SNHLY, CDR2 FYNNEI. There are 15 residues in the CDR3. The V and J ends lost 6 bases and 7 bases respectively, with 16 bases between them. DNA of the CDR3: TGTGCCAGCAGGGAGCGCAGGGTCAACAATTCACCCCTCCACTTT. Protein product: CASRERRVNNSPLHF.

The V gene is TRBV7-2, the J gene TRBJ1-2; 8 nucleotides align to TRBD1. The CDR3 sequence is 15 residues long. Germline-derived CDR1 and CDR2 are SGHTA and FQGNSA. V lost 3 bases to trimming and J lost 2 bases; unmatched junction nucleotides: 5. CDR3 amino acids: CASSLDRASNYGYTF. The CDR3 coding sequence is TGTGCCAGCAGCTTGGACAGGGCTTCAAACTATGGCTACACCTTC.

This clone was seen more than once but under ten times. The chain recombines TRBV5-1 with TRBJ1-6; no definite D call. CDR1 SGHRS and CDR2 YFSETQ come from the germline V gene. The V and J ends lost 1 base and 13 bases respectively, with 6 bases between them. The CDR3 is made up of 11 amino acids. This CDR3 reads CASSLSGPLHF. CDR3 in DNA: TGCGCCAGCAGCTTGTCGGGTCCCCTCCACTTT.

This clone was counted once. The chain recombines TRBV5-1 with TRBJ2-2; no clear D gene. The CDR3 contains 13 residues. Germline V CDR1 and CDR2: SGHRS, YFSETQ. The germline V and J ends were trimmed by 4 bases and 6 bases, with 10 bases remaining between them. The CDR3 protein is CASSLPPAGELFF. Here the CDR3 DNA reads TGCGCCAGCAGCCTACCACCGGCCGGGGAGCTGTTTTTT.

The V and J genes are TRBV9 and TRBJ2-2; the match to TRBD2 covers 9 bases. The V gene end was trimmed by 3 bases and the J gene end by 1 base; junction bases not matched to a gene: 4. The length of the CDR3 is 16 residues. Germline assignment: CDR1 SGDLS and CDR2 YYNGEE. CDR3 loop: CASSDRLAENTGELFF. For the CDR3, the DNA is TGTGCCAGCAGCGACCGACTAGCGGAGAACACCGGGGAGCTGTTTTTT.

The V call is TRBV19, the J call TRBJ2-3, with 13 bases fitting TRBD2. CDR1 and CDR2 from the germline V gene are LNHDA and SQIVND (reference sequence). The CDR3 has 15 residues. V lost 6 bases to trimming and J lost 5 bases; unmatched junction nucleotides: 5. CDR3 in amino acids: CASRLAGGRGDTQYF. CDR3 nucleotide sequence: TGTGCCAGTAGACTAGCGGGAGGGCGGGGAGATACGCAGTATTTT.

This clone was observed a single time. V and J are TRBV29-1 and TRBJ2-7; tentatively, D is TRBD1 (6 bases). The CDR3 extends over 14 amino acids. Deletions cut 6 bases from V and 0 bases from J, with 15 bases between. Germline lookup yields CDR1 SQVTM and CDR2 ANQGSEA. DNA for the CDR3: TGCAGCGTCGTACAGGGACGGGCCTCCTACGAGCAGTACTTC. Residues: CSVVQGRASYEQYF.

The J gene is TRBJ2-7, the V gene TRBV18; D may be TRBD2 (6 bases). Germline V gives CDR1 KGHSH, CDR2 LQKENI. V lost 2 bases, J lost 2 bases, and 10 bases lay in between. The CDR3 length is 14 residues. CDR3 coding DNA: TGTGCCAGCTCACCAAGGGGAGGCGCCTACGAGCAGTACTTC. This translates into CASSPRGGAYEQYF.

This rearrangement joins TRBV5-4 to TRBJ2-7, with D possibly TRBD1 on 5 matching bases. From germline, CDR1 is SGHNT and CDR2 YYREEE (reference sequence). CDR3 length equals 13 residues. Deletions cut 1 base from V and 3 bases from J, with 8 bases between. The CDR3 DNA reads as TGTGCCAGCAGCTTGCCAGGGAACTACGAGCAGTACTTC. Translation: CASSLPGNYEQYF.

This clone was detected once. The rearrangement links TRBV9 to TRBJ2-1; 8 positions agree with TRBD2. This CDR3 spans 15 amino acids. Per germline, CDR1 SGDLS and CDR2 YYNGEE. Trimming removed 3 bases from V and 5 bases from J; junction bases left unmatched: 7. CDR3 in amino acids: CASSAGGTSDNEQFF. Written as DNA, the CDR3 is TGTGCCAGCAGCGCGGGGGGGACCTCAGACAATGAGCAGTTCTTC. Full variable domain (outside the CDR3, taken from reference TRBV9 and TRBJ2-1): DSGVTQTPKHLITATGQRVTLRCSPRSGDLSVYWYQQSLDQGLQFLIQYYNGEERAKGNILERFSAQQFPDLHSELNLSSLELGDSALYFCASSAGGTSDNEQFFGPGTRLTVL.

CDR3 in amino acids: CASSPLGQGDGYTF. The CDR3 nucleotides read TGTGCCAGCTCACCACTGGGACAGGGAGATGGCTACACCTTC. The chain uses TRBV18 and TRBJ1-2, with 9 bases aligning to TRBD1. This CDR3 has 14 residues. Trimming took 1 base from V and 6 from J; bases not matched to a gene: 3. Germline CDR1 is KGHSH and CDR2 is LQKENI.

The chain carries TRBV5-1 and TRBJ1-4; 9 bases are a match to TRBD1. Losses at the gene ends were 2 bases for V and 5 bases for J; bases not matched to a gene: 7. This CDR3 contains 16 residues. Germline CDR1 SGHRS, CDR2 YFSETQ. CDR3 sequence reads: CASSFGGTGRNEKLFF. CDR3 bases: TGCGCCAGCAGCTTTGGGGGGACAGGGAGAAATGAAAAACTGTTTTTT. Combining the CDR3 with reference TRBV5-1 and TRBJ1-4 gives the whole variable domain KAGVTQTPRYLIKTRGQQVTLSCSPISGHRSVSWYQQTPGQGLQFLFEYFSETQRNKGNFPGRFSGRQFSNSRSEMNVSTLELGDSALYLCASSFGGTGRNEKLFFGSGTQLSVL.

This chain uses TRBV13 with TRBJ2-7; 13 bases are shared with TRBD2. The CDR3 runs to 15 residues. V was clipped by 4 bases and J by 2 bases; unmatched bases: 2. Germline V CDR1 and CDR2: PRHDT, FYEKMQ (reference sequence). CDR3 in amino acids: CASSWTSGRPYEQYF. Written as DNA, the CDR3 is TGTGCCAGCAGCTGGACTAGCGGGAGACCCTACGAGCAGTACTTC.

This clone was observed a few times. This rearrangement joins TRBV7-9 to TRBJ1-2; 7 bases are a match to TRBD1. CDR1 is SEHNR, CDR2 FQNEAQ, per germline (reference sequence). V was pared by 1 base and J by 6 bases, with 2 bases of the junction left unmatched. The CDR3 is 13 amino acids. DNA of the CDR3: TGTGCCAGCAGCTTAGACGGGACAGATGGCTACACCTTC. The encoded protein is CASSLDGTDGYTF.

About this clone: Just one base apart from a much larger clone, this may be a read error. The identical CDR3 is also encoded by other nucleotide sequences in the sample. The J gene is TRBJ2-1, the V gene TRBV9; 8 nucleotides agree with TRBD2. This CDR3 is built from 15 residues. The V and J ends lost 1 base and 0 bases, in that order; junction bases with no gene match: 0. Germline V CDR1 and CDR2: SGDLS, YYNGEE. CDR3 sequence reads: CASSVSGSSYNEQFF. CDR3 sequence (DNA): TGTGCCAGCAGCGTAAGCGGGAGCTCCTACAATGAGCAGTTCTTC.

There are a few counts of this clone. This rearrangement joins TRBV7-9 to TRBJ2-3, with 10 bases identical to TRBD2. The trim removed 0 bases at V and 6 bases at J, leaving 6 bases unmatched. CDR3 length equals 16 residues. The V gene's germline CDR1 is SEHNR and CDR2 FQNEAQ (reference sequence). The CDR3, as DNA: TGTGCCAGCAGCTTAGCTGCTAGCGGGAGATGGGATACGCAGTATTTT. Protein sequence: CASSLAASGRWDTQYF.